This TCR beta chain was documented in a study of blood T cell repertoires in COVID-19. This CDR3 has 15 residues. The J segment lost 6 bases and the V segment lost 1 base, leaving 4 bases of the junction unmatched. CDR1 SGHTA and CDR2 FQGNSA come from the germline V gene. Produced via immunoSEQ multiplex PCR; TCRdb's table is partial and in-frame only. The sample comprises under 250,000 clones, roughly 90% of which are singletons, and less than 7.5% rests with the top ten. The rearrangement links TRBV7-2 to TRBJ2-1; TRBD1 aligns across 9 bases. The receptor was derived from a man in his sixties who had recovered from COVID-19. Sequenced material: peripheral blood. The CDR3 reads CASSLEGQGLNEQFF. For the CDR3, the DNA is TGTGCCAGCAGCTTAGAGGGACAGGGACTCAATGAGCAGTTCTTC. The full variable domain, rest sourced from reference TRBV7-2 and TRBJ2-1, is GAGVSQSPSNKVTEKGKDVELRCDPISGHTALYWYRQSLGQGLEFLIYFQGNSAPDKSGLPSDRFSAERTGGSVSTLTIQRTQQEDSAVYLCASSLEGQGLNEQFFGPGTRLTVL.